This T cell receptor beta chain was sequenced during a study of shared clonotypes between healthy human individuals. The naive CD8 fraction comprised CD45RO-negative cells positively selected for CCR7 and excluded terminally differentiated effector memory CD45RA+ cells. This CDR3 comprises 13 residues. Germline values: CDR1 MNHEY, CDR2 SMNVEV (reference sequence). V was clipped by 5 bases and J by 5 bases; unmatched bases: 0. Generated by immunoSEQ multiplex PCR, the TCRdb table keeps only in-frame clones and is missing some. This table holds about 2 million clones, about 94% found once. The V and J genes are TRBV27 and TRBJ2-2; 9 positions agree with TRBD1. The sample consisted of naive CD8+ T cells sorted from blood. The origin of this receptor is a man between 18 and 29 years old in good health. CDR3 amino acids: CASSDRGTGELFF. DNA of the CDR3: TGTGCCAGCAGTGACAGGGGGACCGGGGAGCTGTTTTTT.